This T cell receptor beta chain emerged from a study of fetal regulatory T cell absence and autoimmunity. Study-level background: Exocrine pancreas autoimmunity occurred in IPEX patients lacking clinical diabetes.

Study-wide results and limits: Compared with cord blood, pancreas showed oligoclonal TCR enrichment, some clones over 80-fold. Antigen-driven pancreatic autoimmunity before birth in IPEX was inferred from oligoclonal enrichment.

This was a survey-level run. Assay used: immunoSEQ multiplex PCR; TCRdb lists only in-frame clones, some missing. Of some 50,000 clones listed, around 83% are singletons. Germline assignment: CDR1 SNHLY and CDR2 FYNNEI. The CDR3 has 15 amino acids. Trimming shortened V by 2 bases and J by 3 bases, and 13 bases separated the two germline ends. With regard to this clone: Its antigen is not known.

This sequence originates from a newborn boy with IPEX syndrome. The specimen sequenced was cord blood. V gene TRBV2 combines with J gene TRBJ2-5; possible D gene TRBD2, 6 bases. CDR3 bases: TGTGCCAGCAGTGAAATGGGGGGTGCCAAAGAGACCCAGTACTTC. This codes for CASSEMGGAKETQYF.